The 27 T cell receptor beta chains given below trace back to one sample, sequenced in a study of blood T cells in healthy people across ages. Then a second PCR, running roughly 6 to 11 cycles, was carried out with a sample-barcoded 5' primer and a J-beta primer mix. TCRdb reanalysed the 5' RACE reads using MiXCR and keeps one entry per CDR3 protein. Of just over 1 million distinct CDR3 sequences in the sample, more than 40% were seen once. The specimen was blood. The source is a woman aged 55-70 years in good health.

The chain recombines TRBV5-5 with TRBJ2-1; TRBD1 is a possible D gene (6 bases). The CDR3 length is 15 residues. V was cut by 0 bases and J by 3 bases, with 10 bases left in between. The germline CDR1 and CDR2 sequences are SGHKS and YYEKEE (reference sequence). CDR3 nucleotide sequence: TGTGCCAGCAGCTTGGAAACAGGGTACTACAATGAGCAGTTCTTC. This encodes CASSLETGYYNEQFF.

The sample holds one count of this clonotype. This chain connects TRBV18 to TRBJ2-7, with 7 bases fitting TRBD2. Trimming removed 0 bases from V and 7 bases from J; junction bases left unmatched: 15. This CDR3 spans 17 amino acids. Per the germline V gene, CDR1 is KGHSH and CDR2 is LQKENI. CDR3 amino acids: CASSPPWTRLAFDEQYF. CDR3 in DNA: TGTGCCAGCTCACCACCGTGGACGAGACTAGCATTTGATGAGCAGTACTTC.

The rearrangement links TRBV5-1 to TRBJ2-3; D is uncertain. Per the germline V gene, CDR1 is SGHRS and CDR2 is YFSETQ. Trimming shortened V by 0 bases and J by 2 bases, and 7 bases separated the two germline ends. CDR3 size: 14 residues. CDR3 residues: CASSLALYTDTQYF. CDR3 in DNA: TGCGCCAGCAGCTTGGCCCTTTACACAGATACGCAGTATTTT. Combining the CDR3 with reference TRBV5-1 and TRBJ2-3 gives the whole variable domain KAGVTQTPRYLIKTRGQQVTLSCSPISGHRSVSWYQQTPGQGLQFLFEYFSETQRNKGNFPGRFSGRQFSNSRSEMNVSTLELGDSALYLCASSLALYTDTQYFGPGTRLTVL.

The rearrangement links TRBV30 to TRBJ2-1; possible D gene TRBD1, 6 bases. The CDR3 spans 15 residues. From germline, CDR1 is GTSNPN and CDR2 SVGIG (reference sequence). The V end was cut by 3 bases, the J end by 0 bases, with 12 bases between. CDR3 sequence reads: CAWSRGHRSYNEQFF. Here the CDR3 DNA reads TGTGCCTGGAGCCGGGGACACCGCTCCTACAATGAGCAGTTCTTC.

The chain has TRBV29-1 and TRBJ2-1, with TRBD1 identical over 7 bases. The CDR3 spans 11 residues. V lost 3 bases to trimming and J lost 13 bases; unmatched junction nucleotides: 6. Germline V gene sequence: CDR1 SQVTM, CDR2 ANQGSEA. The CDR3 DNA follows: TGCAGCGTTGATGAAGGGACAGTCCAGTTCTTC. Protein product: CSVDEGTVQFF.

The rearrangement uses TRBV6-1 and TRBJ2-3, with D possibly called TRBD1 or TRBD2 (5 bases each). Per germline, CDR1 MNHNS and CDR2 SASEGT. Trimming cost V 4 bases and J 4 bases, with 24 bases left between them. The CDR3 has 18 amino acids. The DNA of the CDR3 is TGTGCCAGCAGTGGGGGGTCGGCAGGTTATCATGGGGCAGATACGCAGTATTTT. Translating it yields CASSGGSAGYHGADTQYF.

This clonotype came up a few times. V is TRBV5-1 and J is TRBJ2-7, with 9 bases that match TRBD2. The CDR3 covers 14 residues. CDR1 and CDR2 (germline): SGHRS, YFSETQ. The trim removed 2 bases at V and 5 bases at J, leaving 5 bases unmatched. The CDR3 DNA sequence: TGCGCCAGCAGCTTAACAGTAGCGGGAGACGAGCAGTACTTC. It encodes CASSLTVAGDEQYF.

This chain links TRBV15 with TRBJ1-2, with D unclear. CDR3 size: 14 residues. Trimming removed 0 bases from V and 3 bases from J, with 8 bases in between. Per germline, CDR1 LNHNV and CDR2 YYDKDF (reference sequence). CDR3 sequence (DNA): TGTGCCACCAGCAGAGATAGGTGGGACTATGGCTACACCTTC. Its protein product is CATSRDRWDYGYTF.

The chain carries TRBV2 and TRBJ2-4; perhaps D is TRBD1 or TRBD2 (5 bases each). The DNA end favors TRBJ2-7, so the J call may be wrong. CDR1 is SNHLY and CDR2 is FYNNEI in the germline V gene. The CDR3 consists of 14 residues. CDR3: CASDRDGSAYEQYF. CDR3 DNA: TGTGCCAGCGACCGGGACGGAAGCGCCTACGAGCAGTACTTC.

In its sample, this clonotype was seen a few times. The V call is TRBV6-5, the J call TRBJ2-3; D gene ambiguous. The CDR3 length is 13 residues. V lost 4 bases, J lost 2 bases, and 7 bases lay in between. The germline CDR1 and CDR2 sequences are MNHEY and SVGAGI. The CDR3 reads CASSFGSTDTQYF. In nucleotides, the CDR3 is TGTGCCAGCAGTTTCGGATCCACAGATACGCAGTATTTT.

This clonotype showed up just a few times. DNA for the CDR3: TGTGCCAGCACCGCACAGGGTCCCTATGGCTACACCTTC. Translated, it gives CASTAQGPYGYTF. The chain employs TRBV6-6 and TRBJ1-2; D is perhaps TRBD1 (6 bases). The CDR3 is 13 amino acids. V was shortened by 7 bases and J by 4 bases, with 13 bases between the two germline ends. Germline lookup yields CDR1 MNHNY and CDR2 SVGAGI (reference sequence).

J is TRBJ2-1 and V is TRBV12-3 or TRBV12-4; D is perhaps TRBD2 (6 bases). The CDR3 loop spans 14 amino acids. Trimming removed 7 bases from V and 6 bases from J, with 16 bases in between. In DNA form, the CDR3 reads TGTGCCAGCATTGGGACTTTGTTCGGCAATGAGCAGTTCTTC. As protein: CASIGTLFGNEQFF.

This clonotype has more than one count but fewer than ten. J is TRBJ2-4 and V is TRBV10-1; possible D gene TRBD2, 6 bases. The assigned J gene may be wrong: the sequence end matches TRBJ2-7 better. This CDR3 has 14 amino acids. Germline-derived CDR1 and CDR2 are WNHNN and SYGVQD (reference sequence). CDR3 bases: TGCGCCAGCAGTGAGGTGGGGACTGGCTACGAGCAGTACTTC. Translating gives CASSEVGTGYEQYF.

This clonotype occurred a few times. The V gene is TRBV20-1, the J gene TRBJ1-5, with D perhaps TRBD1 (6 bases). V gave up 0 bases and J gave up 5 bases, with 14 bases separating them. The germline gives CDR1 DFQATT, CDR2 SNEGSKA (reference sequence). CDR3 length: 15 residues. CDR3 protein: CSARDRQGSHQPQHF. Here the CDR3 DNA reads TGCAGTGCTAGAGATCGCCAGGGGAGCCATCAGCCCCAGCATTTT.

This CDR3 is CASTADSWAYEQYF. The CDR3 DNA reads TGTGCCAGCACCGCAGACAGTTGGGCCTACGAGCAGTACTTC. The chain has TRBV2 and TRBJ2-7; TRBD1 is a possible D gene (5 bases). This CDR3 is built from 14 residues. The ends were cut back, 7 bases at V and 2 bases at J, with 15 bases in the middle. Germline loops: CDR1 SNHLY, CDR2 FYNNEI.

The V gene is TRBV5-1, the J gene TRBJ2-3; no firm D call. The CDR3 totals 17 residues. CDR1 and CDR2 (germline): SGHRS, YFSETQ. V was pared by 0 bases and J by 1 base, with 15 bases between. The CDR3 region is CASSLGLVGARTDTQYF. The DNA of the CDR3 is TGCGCCAGCAGCTTGGGTCTAGTGGGCGCCCGCACAGATACGCAGTATTTT.

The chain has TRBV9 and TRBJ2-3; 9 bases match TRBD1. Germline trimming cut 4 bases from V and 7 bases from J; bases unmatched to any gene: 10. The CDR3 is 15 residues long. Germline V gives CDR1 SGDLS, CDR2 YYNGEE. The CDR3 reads CASSRGQGMENTQYF. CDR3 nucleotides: TGTGCCAGCAGCCGAGGACAGGGGATGGAAAATACGCAGTATTTT.

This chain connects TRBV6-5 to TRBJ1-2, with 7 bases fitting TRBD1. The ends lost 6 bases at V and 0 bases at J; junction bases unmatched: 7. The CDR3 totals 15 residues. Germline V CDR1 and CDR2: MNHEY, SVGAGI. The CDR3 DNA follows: TGTGCCAGCAGGTCAACAGGGGCTGCTAACTATGGCTACACCTTC. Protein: CASRSTGAANYGYTF.

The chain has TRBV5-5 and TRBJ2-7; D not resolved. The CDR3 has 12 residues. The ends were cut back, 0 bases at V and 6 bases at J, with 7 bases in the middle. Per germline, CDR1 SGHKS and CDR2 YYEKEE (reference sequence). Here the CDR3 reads CASSLAEFEQYF. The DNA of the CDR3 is TGTGCCAGCAGCTTGGCCGAGTTCGAGCAGTACTTC.

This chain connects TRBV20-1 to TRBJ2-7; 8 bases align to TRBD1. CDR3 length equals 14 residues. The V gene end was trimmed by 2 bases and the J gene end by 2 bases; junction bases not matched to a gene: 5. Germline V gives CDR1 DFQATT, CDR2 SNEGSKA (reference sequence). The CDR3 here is CSARIPQGAYEQYF. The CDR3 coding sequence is TGCAGTGCTAGAATACCACAGGGGGCCTACGAGCAGTACTTC.

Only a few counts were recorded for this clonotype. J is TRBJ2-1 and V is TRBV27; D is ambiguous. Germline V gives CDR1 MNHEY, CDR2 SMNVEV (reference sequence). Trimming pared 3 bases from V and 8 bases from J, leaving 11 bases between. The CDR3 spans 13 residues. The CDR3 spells CASSFGLGDEQFF. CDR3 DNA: TGTGCCAGCAGTTTCGGGTTAGGCGATGAGCAGTTCTTC.

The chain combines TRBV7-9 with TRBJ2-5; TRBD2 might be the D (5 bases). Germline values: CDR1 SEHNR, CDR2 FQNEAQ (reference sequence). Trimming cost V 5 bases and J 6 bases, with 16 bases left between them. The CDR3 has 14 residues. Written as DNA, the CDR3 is TGTGCCAGCAGCCCCACAGCTGGGAGCCAGACCCAGTACTTC. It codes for CASSPTAGSQTQYF.

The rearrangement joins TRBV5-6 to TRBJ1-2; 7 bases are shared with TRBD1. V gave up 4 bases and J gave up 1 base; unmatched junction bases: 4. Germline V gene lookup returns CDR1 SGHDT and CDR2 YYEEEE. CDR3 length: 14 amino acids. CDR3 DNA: TGTGCCAGCAGCGGGGACAGCGTTAACTATGGCTACACCTTC. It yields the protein CASSGDSVNYGYTF.

CDR3: CASSERTGLQPQHF. The CDR3, as DNA: TGTGCCAGCAGCGAGAGGACAGGGCTTCAGCCCCAGCATTTT. The chain is built from TRBV7-2 and TRBJ1-5, with 8 positions matching TRBD1. This CDR3 has 14 amino acids. With V trimmed by 5 bases and J by 6 bases, 6 bases remained unmatched. Germline V CDR1 and CDR2: SGHTA, FQGNSA. Full variable domain (missing parts from reference TRBV7-2 and TRBJ1-5): GAGVSQSPSNKVTEKGKDVELRCDPISGHTALYWYRQSLGQGLEFLIYFQGNSAPDKSGLPSDRFSAERTGGSVSTLTIQRTQQEDSAVYLCASSERTGLQPQHFGDGTRLSIL.

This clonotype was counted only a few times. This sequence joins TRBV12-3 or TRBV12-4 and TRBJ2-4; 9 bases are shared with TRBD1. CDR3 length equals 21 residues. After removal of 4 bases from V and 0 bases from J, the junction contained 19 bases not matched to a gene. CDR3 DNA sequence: TGTGCCAGCAGTTCCAGGGCGGGACAGGGTTTGTCAAAGCTAGCCAAAAACATTCAGTACTTC. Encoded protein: CASSSRAGQGLSKLAKNIQYF.

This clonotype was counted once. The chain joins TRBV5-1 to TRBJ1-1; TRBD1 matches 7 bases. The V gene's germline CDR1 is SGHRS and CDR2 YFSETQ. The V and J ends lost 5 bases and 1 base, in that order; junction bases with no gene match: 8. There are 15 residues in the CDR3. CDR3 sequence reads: CASSSGGIGNTEAFF. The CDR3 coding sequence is TGCGCCAGCAGTTCAGGGGGGATCGGGAACACTGAAGCTTTCTTT. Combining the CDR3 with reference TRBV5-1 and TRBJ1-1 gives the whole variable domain KAGVTQTPRYLIKTRGQQVTLSCSPISGHRSVSWYQQTPGQGLQFLFEYFSETQRNKGNFPGRFSGRQFSNSRSEMNVSTLELGDSALYLCASSSGGIGNTEAFFGQGTRLTVV.

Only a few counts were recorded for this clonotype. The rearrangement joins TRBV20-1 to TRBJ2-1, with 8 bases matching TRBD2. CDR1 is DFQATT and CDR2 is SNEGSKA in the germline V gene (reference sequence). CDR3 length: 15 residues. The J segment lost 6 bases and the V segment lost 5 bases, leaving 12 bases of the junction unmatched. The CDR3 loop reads CSAFSAGADSNEQFF. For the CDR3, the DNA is TGCAGTGCTTTTTCAGCGGGAGCAGACAGCAATGAGCAGTTCTTC.